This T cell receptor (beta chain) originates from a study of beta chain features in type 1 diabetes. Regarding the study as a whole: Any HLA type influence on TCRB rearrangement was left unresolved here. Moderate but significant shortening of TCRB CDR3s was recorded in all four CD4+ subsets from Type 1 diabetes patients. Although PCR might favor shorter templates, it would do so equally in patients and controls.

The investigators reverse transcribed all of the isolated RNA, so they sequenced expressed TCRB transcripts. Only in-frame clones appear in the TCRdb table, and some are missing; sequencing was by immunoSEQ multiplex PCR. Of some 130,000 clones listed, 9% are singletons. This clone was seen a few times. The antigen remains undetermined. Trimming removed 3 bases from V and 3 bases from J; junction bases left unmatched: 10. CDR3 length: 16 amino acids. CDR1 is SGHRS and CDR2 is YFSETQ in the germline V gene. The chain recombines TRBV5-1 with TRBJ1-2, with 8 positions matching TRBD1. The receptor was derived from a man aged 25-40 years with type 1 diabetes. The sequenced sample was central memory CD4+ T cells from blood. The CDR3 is CASSSPIGQGHYGYTF. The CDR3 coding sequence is TGCGCCAGCAGCTCCCCAATCGGACAGGGACACTATGGCTACACCTTC.